The 21 T cell receptor beta chains listed next were all sequenced from one sample in a study of blood T cell repertoires in COVID-19. This table comes from immunoSEQ multiplex PCR, and its TCRdb copy is limited to in-frame clones, with some not included. The profile shows around 230,000 clones, approximately 88% of them singletons. The sequenced sample was PBMCs or T cells enriched from blood (not recorded which). These receptors were collected from a woman in her 40s with acute COVID-19.

The table lists this clone with a count of one. V usage is TRBV7-9 and J usage is TRBJ1-6; TRBD1 agrees at 11 bases. The junction had 6 bases not matched to a gene; V was cut back by 5 bases and J by 9 bases. The CDR3 is 15 amino acids. Germline CDR1 is SEHNR and CDR2 is FQNEAQ (reference sequence). CDR3 nucleotide sequence: TGTGCCAGCAGCGATAAAGGACAGGGGGCTTCACCCCTCCACTTT. Translated: CASSDKGQGASPLHF.

This chain uses TRBV6-5 with TRBJ1-1, with D maybe TRBD1 (5 bases). This CDR3 contains 13 residues. Germline assignment: CDR1 MNHEY and CDR2 SVGAGI. V lost 6 bases and J lost 2, with 10 bases in between. CDR3 amino acids: CASSLRENTEAFF. Here the CDR3 DNA reads TGTGCCAGCAGCCTCAGGGAAAACACTGAAGCTTTCTTT.

The chain combines TRBV9 with TRBJ2-1; D is ambiguous. The germline V and J ends were trimmed by 2 bases and 4 bases, with 13 bases remaining between them. Germline assignment: CDR1 SGDLS and CDR2 YYNGEE. CDR3 length: 15 amino acids. CDR3 DNA sequence: TGTGCCAGCAGCGTGTACTCAACAGATTACAATGAGCAGTTCTTC. Translated, it gives CASSVYSTDYNEQFF.

The chain uses TRBV9 and TRBJ1-2; D gene uncertain. V lost 0 bases to trimming and J lost 2 bases, with 11 bases between them. The germline gives CDR1 SGDLS, CDR2 YYNGEE. The CDR3 has 15 amino acids. CDR3 loop: CASSVVGSPNYGYTF. The CDR3 DNA reads as TGTGCCAGCAGCGTAGTTGGGAGCCCGAACTATGGCTACACCTTC.

The chain has TRBV4-1 and TRBJ2-7; 16 nucleotides match TRBD2. CDR1 is MGHRA, CDR2 YSYEKL, per germline. The CDR3 spans 16 residues. V dropped 3 bases and J dropped 6; count of bases not matched to a gene: 5. The CDR3 here is CASSQTGLAGGFEQYF. In nucleotides, the CDR3 is TGCGCCAGCAGCCAGACGGGACTAGCGGGGGGGTTCGAGCAGTACTTC.

The CDR3 DNA is TGTGCCAGCAGCTTGCTGAACAGAATCAATGAGCAGTTCTTC. Translating gives CASSLLNRINEQFF. V gene TRBV5-5 combines with J gene TRBJ2-1; D is ambiguous. The germline V gene encodes CDR1 SGHKS and CDR2 YYEKEE (reference sequence). Deletions cut 1 base from V and 6 bases from J, with 11 bases between. The CDR3 sequence is 14 residues long.

For this clone: This CDR3 is also generated by other DNA sequences in the sample. The genes are TRBV19 and TRBJ1-3, with 7 nucleotides matching TRBD1. The germline V gene has CDR1 LNHDA and CDR2 SQIVND (reference sequence). Losses at the gene ends were 3 bases for V and 2 bases for J; bases not matched to a gene: 4. This CDR3 region has 15 residues. The CDR3 coding sequence is TGTGCCAGTAGTATTCCGACAGGGACTGGAAACACCATATATTTT. Its translation is CASSIPTGTGNTIYF.

The rearrangement links TRBV9 to TRBJ2-2; 12 positions agree with TRBD2. Per the germline V gene, CDR1 is SGDLS and CDR2 is YYNGEE. With V trimmed by 4 bases and J by 4 bases, 8 bases remained unmatched. The CDR3 consists of 17 residues. CDR3 sequence: CASSRAPGLAGTGELFF. The CDR3 bases are TGTGCCAGCAGCCGGGCCCCGGGACTAGCGGGCACCGGGGAGCTGTTTTTT.

The count of this clone is one. Its ends do not fully match the called genes, so a read error is possible. J is TRBJ1-4 and V is TRBV28; 10 bases are a match to TRBD1. This CDR3 spans 15 amino acids. Germline-derived CDR1 and CDR2 are MDHEN and SYDVKM. The CDR3 is CASSRTGGTYEKLFF. Here the CDR3 DNA reads TGTGCCAGCAGTAGGACAGGGGGAACTTATGAAAAACTGTTTTTT.

The chain employs TRBV5-6 and TRBJ1-3; D remains unclear. The CDR3 spans 15 residues. V was clipped by 0 bases and J by 2 bases, with 9 bases between them. Germline CDR1 is SGHDT and CDR2 is YYEEEE. The DNA for the CDR3 is TGTGCCAGCAGCTTGGGGCAGGCGACTGGAAACACCATATATTTT. This translates into CASSLGQATGNTIYF.

In DNA form, the CDR3 reads TGTGCCAGCGGCCTGGGACTGGGGCCCTACGAGCAGTACTTC. This gives the protein CASGLGLGPYEQYF. This rearrangement joins TRBV6-5 to TRBJ2-7, with TRBD2 as a possible D gene (6 bases). CDR3 length: 14 residues. Germline values: CDR1 MNHEY, CDR2 SVGAGI. V gave up 8 bases and J gave up 2 bases, with 16 bases separating them.

The J gene is TRBJ2-3, the V gene TRBV3-1 (or the pseudogene TRBV3-2); 13 bases align to TRBD2. This CDR3 has 20 amino acids. CDR1 LGHDT and CDR2 YNNKEL come from the germline V gene (reference sequence). V lost 2 bases, J lost 4 bases, and 15 bases stayed unmatched. The CDR3 DNA is TGTGCCAGCAGCCAAAGAAGTAGTGCGACTAGCGGGGGGAATGCAGATACGCAGTATTTT. It yields the protein CASSQRSSATSGGNADTQYF.

The gene calls are TRBV5-5 and TRBJ1-2; TRBD1 is a possible D gene (6 bases). Germline CDR1 SGHKS, CDR2 YYEKEE (reference sequence). Trimming took off 4 bases at V and 4 bases at J, with 20 bases between the two ends. This CDR3 is 16 amino acids long. CDR3 coding DNA: TGTGCCAGCAGCCGCTCTTTAGGACAGTTCCTCTATGGCTACACCTTC. It codes for CASSRSLGQFLYGYTF.

This CDR3 reads CASKGTGFLATNEKLFF. DNA of the CDR3: TGCGCCAGCAAGGGGACAGGCTTTCTTGCAACTAATGAAAAACTGTTTTTT. The V gene is TRBV5-1, the J gene TRBJ1-4; 8 positions agree with TRBD1. The CDR3 spans 17 residues. The junction had 10 bases not matched to a gene; V was cut back by 6 bases and J by 0 bases. Germline V CDR1 and CDR2: SGHRS, YFSETQ.

Concerning this clone itself: The sample carries other DNA sequences with the same CDR3. This rearrangement joins TRBV7-6 to TRBJ2-2, with TRBD2 matching 7 bases. CDR1 and CDR2 (germline): SGHVS, FNYEAQ. Trimming took 1 base from V and 5 from J; bases not matched to a gene: 4. This CDR3 contains 15 residues. In DNA, the CDR3 is TGTGCCAGCAGCTTAGGGGCGGGAGCTACCGGGGAGCTGTTTTTT. Its translation: CASSLGAGATGELFF.

The CDR3 bases are TGTGCCTGGAGCGCGAGAAGCCGGGGGGGCGGCGGGGAGCTGTTTTTT. Its translation is CAWSARSRGGGGELFF. This chain links TRBV30 with TRBJ2-2, with TRBD2 matching over 8 bases. Germline V lookup: CDR1 GTSNPN, CDR2 SVGIG (reference sequence). With 3 bases clipped from V and 7 bases from J, the junction kept 13 bases outside the gene matches. The CDR3 contains 16 residues. The whole variable domain, filled in from reference TRBV30 and TRBJ2-2, reads SQTIHQWPATLVQPVGSPLSLECTVEGTSNPNLYWYRQAAGRGLQLLFYSVGIGQISSEVPQNLSASRPQDRQFILSSKKLLLSDSGFYLCAWSARSRGGGGELFFGEGSRLTVL.

The chain employs TRBV20-1 and TRBJ2-7; 7 bases map to TRBD2. The CDR3 totals 15 residues. Trimming cost V 3 bases and J 7 bases; bases outside gene matches: 15. CDR1 is DFQATT and CDR2 is SNEGSKA in the germline V gene (reference sequence). The CDR3 bases are TGCAGTGCTAGTAACCCTCGGGAGGACCGGCGGGAGCAGTACTTC. The encoded protein is CSASNPREDRREQYF.

The chain carries TRBV30 and TRBJ2-7; TRBD1 matches at 7 bases. CDR1 is GTSNPN and CDR2 is SVGIG in the germline V gene (reference sequence). The J segment lost 2 bases and the V segment lost 0 bases, leaving 4 bases of the junction unmatched. CDR3 length equals 14 residues. CDR3 region: CAWSVGQGAYEQYF. The CDR3 bases are TGTGCCTGGAGTGTAGGGCAGGGGGCCTACGAGCAGTACTTC.

The V gene is TRBV7-8, the J gene TRBJ2-7; possible D gene TRBD1, 7 bases. Germline assignment: CDR1 SGHVS and CDR2 FQNEAQ. The CDR3 contains 16 residues. V dropped 5 bases and J dropped 3 bases, with 20 bases sitting between them. CDR3 in amino acids: CASSLLRSGGIYEQYF. CDR3 nucleotide sequence: TGTGCCAGCAGCCTCCTCCGCTCAGGGGGGATCTACGAGCAGTACTTC.

The rearrangement links TRBV29-1 to TRBJ1-1; 8 nucleotides match TRBD1. The CDR3 spans 13 residues. Germline values: CDR1 SQVTM, CDR2 ANQGSEA. V shed 6 bases and J 2 bases; nucleotides not matched to a gene: 5. In DNA form, the CDR3 reads TGCAGCGTCGGACAGGGCGTAAACACTGAAGCTTTCTTT. Protein sequence: CSVGQGVNTEAFF.

V usage is TRBV6-5 and J usage is TRBJ2-7; TRBD1 agrees at 9 bases. V shed 6 bases and J 2 bases; nucleotides not matched to a gene: 5. This CDR3 has 14 amino acids. From germline, CDR1 is MNHEY and CDR2 SVGAGI. The CDR3 nucleotides are TGTGCCAGCAGGGTACAGGGGGCAGCCTACGAGCAGTACTTC. It yields the protein CASRVQGAAYEQYF.